The clone carrying this T cell receptor beta chain was counted at least ten times. CDR1 is LGHNA, CDR2 YSLEER, per germline. V was shortened by 0 bases and J by 0 bases, with 12 bases between the two germline ends. The CDR3 runs to 17 residues. The unsorted samples took tens of millions of PBMCs to get genomic DNA. Here immunoSEQ multiplex PCR was the method, and the copy in TCRdb shows in-frame clones only, minus some. The table lists a few hundred thousand clones, 60% to 80% of them singletons. The record originates from a study of shared clonotypes between healthy human individuals. Turning to the study itself: The donor group consisted of two women and three men, aged 18 to 49.

The sequencing sample was made of PBMCs. The receptor's source is a woman in her 40s in good health. Some clones in this sample may be carry-over from other donors' samples. The V call is TRBV4-3, the J call TRBJ2-1; D uncertain. CDR3 in DNA: TGCGCCAGCAGCCAAGATCCACCTATAAGCTCCTACAATGAGCAGTTCTTC. Its protein product is CASSQDPPISSYNEQFF.